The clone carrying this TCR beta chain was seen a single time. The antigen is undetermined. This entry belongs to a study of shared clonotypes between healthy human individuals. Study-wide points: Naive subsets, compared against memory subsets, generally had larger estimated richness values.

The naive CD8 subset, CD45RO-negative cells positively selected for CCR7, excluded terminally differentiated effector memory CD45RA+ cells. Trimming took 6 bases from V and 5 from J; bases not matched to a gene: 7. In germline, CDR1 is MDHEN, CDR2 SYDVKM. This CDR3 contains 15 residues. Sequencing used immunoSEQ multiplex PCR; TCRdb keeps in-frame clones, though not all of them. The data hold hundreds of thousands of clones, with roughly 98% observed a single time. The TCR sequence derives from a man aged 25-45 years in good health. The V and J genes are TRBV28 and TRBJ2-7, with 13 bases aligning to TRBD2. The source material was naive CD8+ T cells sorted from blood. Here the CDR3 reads CASRPGLAGFDEQYF. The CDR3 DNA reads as TGTGCCAGCAGGCCGGGACTAGCGGGATTCGACGAGCAGTACTTC.